Each of the 10 T cell receptor beta chains below was sequenced from the same sample in a study of T cell responses to AZD1222 COVID-19 vaccine. Measured with immunoSEQ multiplex PCR; TCRdb has only the in-frame clones, and not every one. The data hold about 120,000 clones, with approximately 90% observed a single time. Here the sequenced sample was peripheral blood, taken 28 days after the second AZD1222 dose. Every receptor here comes from an adult who received the AZD1222 COVID-19 vaccine.

The DNA of the CDR3 is TGTGCCAGCGGGCGGGACAGCATTAATGAAAAACTGTTTTTT. It specifies CASGRDSINEKLFF. V is TRBV28 and J is TRBJ1-4, with 7 nucleotides matching TRBD1. The CDR3 length is 14 residues. In germline, CDR1 is MDHEN, CDR2 SYDVKM. With 8 bases clipped from V and 4 bases from J, the junction kept 7 bases outside the gene matches.

This rearrangement joins TRBV11-3 to TRBJ1-1; D is unresolved. CDR3 size: 13 residues. The germline CDR1 and CDR2 sequences are SGHNT and YENEEA. V was shortened by 5 bases and J by 1 base, with 8 bases between the two germline ends. The CDR3 DNA follows: TGTGCCAGCAGCCCGATTGCGAACACTGAAGCTTTCTTT. It encodes CASSPIANTEAFF.

V gene TRBV7-9 combines with J gene TRBJ1-1; 8 bases match TRBD1. V dropped 5 bases and J dropped 4; count of bases not matched to a gene: 3. Germline CDR1 SEHNR, CDR2 FQNEAQ (reference sequence). This CDR3 region has 13 residues. The CDR3 spells CASSRTGGTEAFF. The DNA for the CDR3 is TGTGCCAGCAGCCGAACAGGGGGCACTGAAGCTTTCTTT.

The rearrangement joins TRBV5-5 to TRBJ1-3; D gene uncertain. V lost 4 bases and J lost 0, with 17 bases in between. Germline CDR1 SGHKS, CDR2 YYEKEE (reference sequence). The CDR3 has 17 residues. The CDR3 region has the DNA TGTGCCAGCAGCACGTCCTGGGCTTCGATCTCTGGAAACACCATATATTTT. Amino acid sequence: CASSTSWASISGNTIYF.

This chain joins TRBV7-6 and TRBJ2-2; the D is unclear. Per germline, CDR1 SGHVS and CDR2 FNYEAQ. The CDR3 has 13 residues. Trimming shortened V by 3 bases and J by 2 bases, and 4 bases separated the two germline ends. This CDR3 reads CASSLSNTGELFF. The CDR3 DNA sequence: TGTGCCAGCAGCTTGAGCAACACCGGGGAGCTGTTTTTT.

J is TRBJ2-5 and V is TRBV6-5; D not certain. Germline-derived CDR1 and CDR2 are MNHEY and SVGAGI. This CDR3 spans 14 amino acids. V lost 2 bases and J 0 bases, leaving 7 bases between the germline ends. The CDR3 region is CASSYLGHQETQYF. The CDR3 DNA reads as TGTGCCAGCAGTTACCTCGGACACCAAGAGACCCAGTACTTC.

The chain has TRBV10-3 and TRBJ2-5, with 10 nucleotides matching TRBD2. Trimming took 3 bases from V and 5 from J; bases not matched to a gene: 12. CDR1 is ENHRY, CDR2 SYGVKD, per germline. The CDR3 has 17 amino acids. The DNA of the CDR3 is TGTGCCATCAGTGACGTTAGCGGGAGGACGGGCCAGGAGACCCAGTACTTC. This gives the protein CAISDVSGRTGQETQYF.

This chain connects TRBV6-5 to TRBJ1-2; no clear D gene. Trimming removed 0 bases at V and 5 bases at J, with 13 bases between. This CDR3 comprises 15 residues. The germline gives CDR1 MNHEY, CDR2 SVGAGI. Here the CDR3 DNA reads TGTGCCAGCAGTTACTCGCCCGCCAGAGGGTATGGCTACACCTTC. Its translation is CASSYSPARGYGYTF.

V and J are TRBV12-3 or TRBV12-4 and TRBJ2-5; TRBD2 is a possible D gene (6 bases). Trimming removed 5 bases at V and 9 bases at J, with 16 bases between. CDR3 length: 13 amino acids. The CDR3 region is CASSQSGSGAQYF. In DNA form, the CDR3 reads TGTGCCAGCAGTCAGTCAGGCTCGGGGGCCCAGTACTTC.

The CDR3 DNA follows: TGCGCCAGCAGCTTGGGATTCGGAAACACCGGGGAGCTGTTTTTT. Translating it yields CASSLGFGNTGELFF. The chain couples TRBV5-1 to TRBJ2-2; D is unclear. Trimming pared 0 bases from V and 2 bases from J, leaving 8 bases between. Germline CDR1 reads SGHRS; CDR2 reads YFSETQ. This CDR3 spans 15 amino acids.